The clone carrying this TCR beta chain has only a few counts. Its antigen is still unknown. RNA transcripts served as the template for amplifying TCR beta CDR3 regions. A first-round RT-PCR of the TCR CDR3 used the HTBI primer set. Via MiXCR, TCRdb re-called the multiplex PCR reads, giving one row per CDR3 protein. The sample lists a few hundred thousand distinct CDR3 sequences, less than 15% occurring once. The V end was cut by 7 bases, the J end by 3 bases, with 10 bases between. Germline CDR1 LNHDA, CDR2 SQIVND (reference sequence). CDR3 size: 13 residues. These data are taken from a study of T cells in Graves' hyperthyroidism and ophthalmopathy. Overall study results and limits: Most clonotypes expanded in the thyroid (above 0.001) were also present in blood.

Newly diagnosed hyperthyroidism, duration under 2 months, in patients aged 18 to 65. Fresh peripheral blood, 9.5 to 10 ml of it, supplied the PBMCs. Sequencing was done on a sample of blood. The clonotype comes from a young woman with Graves' hyperthyroidism. V gene TRBV19 combines with J gene TRBJ1-3; D perhaps matches TRBD1 (5 bases). CDR3 DNA sequence: TGTGCCAGTATGGCCCAGGGTGGAAACACCATATATTTT. Translated, it gives CASMAQGGNTIYF.